This section outlines one T cell receptor beta chain sequence together with its context. This record belongs to a study of T cell changes during pregnancy in multiple sclerosis. Sequencing used immunoSEQ multiplex PCR; TCRdb keeps in-frame clones, though not all of them. The sample has 15,000 to 20,000 clones; around 86% are singletons. With 1 base removed from V and 4 bases from J, the gap between germline ends came to 17 bases. The V gene's germline CDR1 is PRHDT and CDR2 FYEKMQ (reference sequence). The CDR3 is 16 amino acids. The sequence came from a female donor in good health, enrolled as a control in a pregnancy study. The sequenced sample was CD8+ T cells from peripheral blood mononuclear cells, obtained in the third trimester of pregnancy. V gene TRBV13 combines with J gene TRBJ2-7, with D maybe TRBD1 (6 bases). The CDR3 nucleotides are TGTGCCAGCAGCTTAGTTCAGGGGTCTTTCACGTACGAGCAGTACTTC. As protein: CASSLVQGSFTYEQYF.